This passage covers 9 T cell receptor beta chains from one sample sequenced in a study of cytomegalovirus exposure and HLA in healthy donors. It was with 60 Vbeta and 13 Jbeta primers that the PCR ran. Data came from immunoSEQ multiplex PCR; TCRdb stores just in-frame clones and leaves some out. This listing includes about 46,000 clones. Sequencing was carried out using PBMCs. These receptor sequences come from a woman in her thirties or forties in good health and CMV-seronegative.

This chain links TRBV29-1 with TRBJ2-1; the D gene is possibly TRBD2 (5 bases). This CDR3 contains 15 residues. Germline-derived CDR1 and CDR2 are SQVTM and ANQGSEA. V gave up 1 base and J gave up 3 bases, with 13 bases separating them. The CDR3 DNA reads TGCAGCGTTGAAGGAGGAGCGGAGATCTACAATGAGCAGTTCTTC. It is translated as CSVEGGAEIYNEQFF.

The genes are TRBV5-6 and TRBJ2-7; possible D gene TRBD2, 7 bases. Trimming pared 7 bases from V and 4 bases from J, leaving 21 bases between. CDR1 is SGHDT and CDR2 is YYEEEE in the germline V gene. The CDR3 loop spans 15 amino acids. The CDR3 loop is CASRRRGRADYEQYF. CDR3 in DNA: TGTGCCAGCCGGCGGAGGGGGAGGGCCGATTACGAGCAGTACTTC.

The CDR3: CASSLAGQENGYTF. CDR3 nucleotides: TGCGCCAGCAGCTTGGCGGGACAGGAAAACGGCTACACCTTC. The rearrangement joins TRBV5-1 to TRBJ1-2; 8 nucleotides agree with TRBD1. The CDR3 has 14 residues. Trimming at V came to 0 bases and at J to 8 bases, leaving 6 bases not matched to a gene. Germline CDR1 and CDR2: SGHRS and YFSETQ.

V is TRBV28 and J is TRBJ1-1; unclear D gene. The CDR3 is 12 residues long. The V end was cut by 4 bases, the J end by 10 bases, with 13 bases between. The germline V gene has CDR1 MDHEN and CDR2 SYDVKM. CDR3 amino acids: CASSSRTRRAFF. The CDR3 nucleotides are TGTGCCAGCAGTTCAAGGACTCGCAGAGCTTTCTTT. Together with reference TRBV28 and TRBJ1-1, the CDR3 gives the full variable domain: DVKVTQSSRYLVKRTGEKVFLECVQDMDHENMFWYRQDPGLGLRLIYFSYDVKMKEKGDIPEGYSVSREKKERFSLILESASTNQTSMYLCASSSRTRRAFFGQGTRLTVV.

The rearrangement joins TRBV5-1 to TRBJ2-1; 8 bases are a match to TRBD2. This CDR3 contains 14 residues. Trimming cost V 2 bases and J 4 bases; bases outside gene matches: 2. The V gene's germline CDR1 is SGHRS and CDR2 YFSETQ. The CDR3 region has the DNA TGCGCCAGCAGCTTTACGGGAGGGTACAATGAGCAGTTCTTC. This translates into CASSFTGGYNEQFF.

The chain joins TRBV9 to TRBJ1-5; D uncertain. The CDR3 contains 15 residues. Germline assignment: CDR1 SGDLS and CDR2 YYNGEE. V shed 4 bases and J shed 1 base, with 12 bases lying between them. The CDR3 region is CASSPGGTSNQPQHF. The CDR3 nucleotides read TGTGCCAGCAGCCCCGGCGGCACCAGCAATCAGCCCCAGCATTTT.

The chain links TRBV5-1 to TRBJ2-7; D unresolved. Trimming took off 2 bases at V and 1 base at J, with 7 bases between the two ends. The CDR3 consists of 13 residues. Germline V gene lookup returns CDR1 SGHRS and CDR2 YFSETQ. The CDR3 bases are TGCGCCAGCAGCTTACTCGAGTCCTACGAGCAGTACTTC. Residues: CASSLLESYEQYF. Full variable domain (remainder filled in from reference TRBV5-1 and TRBJ2-7): KAGVTQTPRYLIKTRGQQVTLSCSPISGHRSVSWYQQTPGQGLQFLFEYFSETQRNKGNFPGRFSGRQFSNSRSEMNVSTLELGDSALYLCASSLLESYEQYFGPGTRLTVT.

The chain is built from TRBV19 and TRBJ2-7, with TRBD2 matching 11 bases. V lost 6 bases to trimming and J lost 2 bases; unmatched junction nucleotides: 9. Germline lookup yields CDR1 LNHDA and CDR2 SQIVND (reference sequence). CDR3 length: 16 residues. The CDR3 spells CASSRGGTSGAYEQYF. DNA for the CDR3: TGTGCCAGTAGCCGGGGCGGGACTAGCGGAGCCTACGAGCAGTACTTC.

The rearrangement links TRBV25-1 to TRBJ2-7; D is possibly TRBD1 (6 bases). Deletions cut 4 bases from V and 2 bases from J, with 12 bases between. The CDR3 extends over 14 amino acids. In germline, CDR1 is MGHDK, CDR2 SYGVNS. CDR3 residues: CASSVERGTYEQYF. The CDR3 region has the DNA TGTGCCAGCAGTGTCGAAAGGGGGACCTACGAGCAGTACTTC.